The entry below gives a single T cell receptor (beta chain) sequence along with its context. Thawed, overnight-rested PBMC were stained with GMM-loaded CD1B tetramer, viability dye and anti-CD3, then sorted. C32 glucose monomycolate from Rhodococcus equi was loaded onto the CD1B tetramers. Tetramer-sorted PBMC had been CD14 monocyte-depleted before freezing. Tetramer-negative cells, 90,000 to 100,000 per donor, were also sorted. The data derive from a study of T cells in tuberculosis. Across the whole study: CD1B tetramers identified T cells specific for mycobacterial lipid GMM.

No alpha-beta pairing information exists for these sequences. The table came from immunoSEQ multiplex PCR; TCRdb's copy has only in-frame clones and leaves some out. The repertoire has tens of thousands of clones, approximately 91% of them found once; the top ten carry around 1.8%. Trimming shortened V by 3 bases and J by 6 bases, and 11 bases separated the two germline ends. The germline V gene encodes CDR1 MDHEN and CDR2 SYDVKM. The CDR3 runs to 14 residues. The chain links TRBV28 to TRBJ2-2; possibly TRBD2 for D (6 bases). The clonotype originates from an adult woman with latent tuberculosis. The sequenced sample consisted of CD1b-GMM tetramer-negative cells sorted from PBMCs. The CDR3 reads CASSFSGTSGELFF. The CDR3 region has the DNA TGTGCCAGCAGTTTTTCAGGGACTTCCGGGGAGCTGTTTTTT. Looking up the rest from reference TRBV28 and TRBJ2-2 gives the full variable domain: DVKVTQSSRYLVKRTGEKVFLECVQDMDHENMFWYRQDPGLGLRLIYFSYDVKMKEKGDIPEGYSVSREKKERFSLILESASTNQTSMYLCASSFSGTSGELFFGEGSRLTVL.